The rows below give T cell receptor beta chains drawn from one sample of a study of T cell changes during pregnancy in multiple sclerosis. Some clones are missing from TCRdb's copy, which holds only in-frame ones; the method was immunoSEQ multiplex PCR. The sample has more than 45,000 clones, 92% seen once. The source was CD4+ T cells from peripheral blood mononuclear cells, collected after pregnancy. Source of these receptors: a female donor with multiple sclerosis, enrolled in a pregnancy study. The CDR3 runs from the conserved cysteine through the conserved F or W. Each record gives: J gene, D gene, clone size, V gene, CDR3 DNA, CDR3 protein. A D gene is named only where the DNA matches it firmly. Clone size appears in some rows only: once, few, many, or a class for an expanded clone.

TRBJ1-2 - - TRBV7-9 TGTGCCAGCAGCCGGGGGGGAACAACTCCTAACTATGGCTACACCTTC CASSRGGTTPNYGYTF
TRBJ2-1 TRBD2 - TRBV7-8 TGTGCCAGCAGCTTGGGAGCAAGGGAGGGGAAGTGGAATGAGCAGTTCTTC CASSLGAREGKWNEQFF
TRBJ2-2 TRBD2 - TRBV19 TGTGCCAGTAGTATTTCTAGCGGGGGGACGAACACCGGGGAGCTGTTTTTT CASSISSGGTNTGELFF
TRBJ2-4 - - TRBV7-2 TGTGCCAGCAGCCCCCCGACAGGAGTAAACATTCAGTACTTC CASSPPTGVNIQYF
TRBJ1-2 TRBD1 - TRBV7-2 TGTGCCAGCAGCTCCATTGGGACAGCTAACTATGGCTACACCTTC CASSSIGTANYGYTF
TRBJ1-1 - - TRBV5-6 TGTGCCAGCAGCTCAAATGGCCTGAACACTGAAGCTTTCTTT CASSSNGLNTEAFF
TRBJ1-2 - - TRBV7-3 TGTGCCAGCAGCTTAGACAGTTCCTATGGCTACACCTTC CASSLDSSYGYTF
TRBJ1-1 - - TRBV7-6 TGTGCCAGCAGCCCCTGGGCAGGGAACACTGAAGCTTTCTTT CASSPWAGNTEAFF
TRBJ1-6 TRBD1 - TRBV5-4 TGTGCCAGCAGCATCCCGGGACAGGGGAATTCACCCCTCCACTTT CASSIPGQGNSPLHF
TRBJ1-1 - - TRBV7-9 TGTGCCAGCAGCTCCCTTGGAGGGCCGTTGATGGCTTTCTTT CASSSLGGPLMAFF
TRBJ1-4 TRBD1 - TRBV30 TGTGCCTGGAGTGGACAGGGGGGGGCTAATGAAAAACTGTTTTTT CAWSGQGGANEKLFF
TRBJ1-2 TRBD1 - TRBV13 TGTGCCAGCAGTGGACAGGGGCGGGGAACTGGCTACACCTTC CASSGQGRGTGYTF
TRBJ1-1 - - TRBV27 TGTGCCAGCAGTGACGGGATCGGAGCTTTCTTT CASSDGIGAFF
TRBJ1-2 - - TRBV29-1 TGCAGCGCTGGGGCGAGCGGCTACACCTTC CSAGASGYTF
TRBJ1-3 - - TRBV30 TGTGCCTGGAGCCCAGGGGTGATCTCGGTTATGAGTTTT CAWSPGVISVMSF
TRBJ2-3 TRBD2 - TRBV6-4 TGTGCCAGCGGAGCGGGGGGGCAAGATACGCAGTATTTT CASGAGGQDTQYF
TRBJ2-3 TRBD1 - TRBV5-1 TGCGCCAGCAGCCCCGACAGGGGTATCCCAGATACGCAGTATTTT CASSPDRGIPDTQYF
TRBJ2-3 - - TRBV5-8 TGTGCCAGCAGCTCCAGGCTCGATACGCAGTATTTT CASSSRLDTQYF
TRBJ1-1 - once TRBV6-4 TGTGCCAGCAGCCGAGAGGGGAACACTGAAGCTTTCTTT CASSREGNTEAFF
TRBJ1-5 - - TRBV4-1 TGCGCCAGCAGCCAAGAAGGAGGGTTGAGCAATCAGCCCCAGCATTTT CASSQEGGLSNQPQHF
TRBJ2-7 TRBD1 - TRBV27 TGTGCCAGCAGGAGAGCCGGACAGGGTGGCCACGAGCAGTACTTC CASRRAGQGGHEQYF
TRBJ2-3 TRBD2 - TRBV29-1 TGCAGCGTCGCCCTTCTGGCGGGGGGGCCCACAGATACGCAGTATTTT CSVALLAGGPTDTQYF
TRBJ1-2 TRBD1 - TRBV9 TGTGCCAGCAGCGTAGTCTCGGGGACAGGGAACTACACCTTC CASSVVSGTGNYTF
TRBJ1-1 TRBD1 - TRBV5-1 TGCGCCAGCAGCTTGGTTGGCAGGGGGCGGAACACTGAAGCTTTCTTT CASSLVGRGRNTEAFF
TRBJ1-5 - - TRBV5-4 TGTGCCAGCAGCTTGGGGCAGGGAAGGAATCAGCCCCAGCATTTT CASSLGQGRNQPQHF
TRBJ1-2 - once TRBV18 TGTGCCAGCTCACCGGACAAGAACTATGGCTACACCTTC CASSPDKNYGYTF
TRBJ2-1 - - TRBV19 TGTGCCAGTAGGGAGTACGGAAAAAAGACGAATGAGCAGTTCTTC CASREYGKKTNEQFF
TRBJ1-1 TRBD1 few TRBV4-2 TGTGCCAGCAGCGTCCGCGGACAGGGAGAAGCTTTCTTT CASSVRGQGEAFF
TRBJ1-1 - - TRBV19 TGTGCCAGTAGCACATTAAACCAGGCTTTGGTTGAAGCTTTCTTT CASSTLNQALVEAFF
TRBJ2-3 TRBD2 - TRBV30 TGTGCCTGGAGTGTAGCGGGGGGGACAGATACGCAGTATTTT CAWSVAGGTDTQYF
TRBJ2-3 - - TRBV5-1 TGCGCCAGCAGTCGGGACTTCACAGATACGCAGTATTTT CASSRDFTDTQYF
TRBJ2-7 TRBD1 once TRBV7-2 TGTGCCAGCAGCTTAGTAGGACAGGGCCCCTACGAGCAGTACTTC CASSLVGQGPYEQYF
TRBJ1-4 - - TRBV6-4 TGTGCCAGCAGCCGCGGCCTTTTGGGTGAAAAACTGTTTTTT CASSRGLLGEKLFF
TRBJ2-7 TRBD2 - TRBV7-3 TGTGCCAGCAGCTTAAGGGGAGGGAACGAGCAGTACTTC CASSLRGGNEQYF
TRBJ2-1 TRBD2 - TRBV4-3 TGCGCCAGCAGCCAAGACGCCCTAGCGGGGGCCCAAAGCTCCTACAATGAGCAGTTCTTC CASSQDALAGAQSSYNEQFF
TRBJ1-6 - - TRBV6-6 TGTGCCAGCAGTTACTCTGGGTCAGGGGTTGATTCACCCCTCCACTTT CASSYSGSGVDSPLHF
TRBJ1-1 - - TRBV5-5 TGTGCCAGCAACCACCCAACCTACGGGATAAAGAACACTGAAGCTTTCTTT CASNHPTYGIKNTEAFF
TRBJ1-2 TRBD1 - TRBV18 TGTGCCAGCTCACCCGGGACAGGGGCTGTCTATGGCTACACCTTC CASSPGTGAVYGYTF
TRBJ2-4 TRBD1 - TRBV7-2 TGTGCCAGCGCTTACAGGGGGACCAACATTCAGTACTTC CASAYRGTNIQYF
TRBJ1-4 - - TRBV7-9 TGTGCCAGCAGCTTCCTTAATGAAAAACTGTTTTTT CASSFLNEKLFF
TRBJ2-2 TRBD2 - TRBV28 TGTGCCAGCAGACGATTGGGGGCTAGCGGGGTCGGGGAGCTGTTTTTT CASRRLGASGVGELFF
TRBJ2-3 TRBD1 - TRBV6-1 TGTGCCAGCAGTGACCAAAGGGGGCGCGGCACAGATACGCAGTATTTT CASSDQRGRGTDTQYF
TRBJ1-1 TRBD1 - TRBV19 TGTGCCAGTAGTGGCAGGACAGGGCTCACTGAAGCTTTCTTT CASSGRTGLTEAFF
TRBJ1-2 TRBD1 - TRBV7-2 TGTGCCAGCAGCTTAGCCGGGACAGGGGGCCTAACGGGGGGCTACACCTTC CASSLAGTGGLTGGYTF
TRBJ2-3 TRBD1 once TRBV9 TGTGCCAGCAGCCTACAGGGGGCGAGCACAGATACGCAGTATTTT CASSLQGASTDTQYF
TRBJ2-7 - - TRBV5-6 TGTGCCAGTGACCAGGGGCACCACTACGAGCAGTACTTC CASDQGHHYEQYF
TRBJ2-2 TRBD2 - TRBV14 TGTGCCAGCAGCCTTCGGACTAGCGGGGGGACCGGGGAGCTGTTTTTT CASSLRTSGGTGELFF
TRBJ1-5 TRBD1 - TRBV6-5 TGTGCCAGCAGGCTAGACAGGGCAAGGCCCCAGCATTTT CASRLDRARPQHF
TRBJ2-3 TRBD1 - TRBV7-2 TGTGCCAGCAGCTTAGGGGGACAGGGAGCAGATACGCAGTATTTT CASSLGGQGADTQYF
TRBJ1-5 - - TRBV12-5 TGTGCTAGTGGTCCCTATCTTGGTCAGCCCCAGCATTTT CASGPYLGQPQHF
TRBJ1-4 TRBD1 - TRBV19 TGTGCCACTGACAGGGATGAAAAACTGTTTTTT CATDRDEKLFF